This TCR beta chain was identified in a study of blood T cell repertoires in COVID-19. Study context: Italy, Spain and the United States were the sources of the convalescent and acute COVID-19 samples. The analysed material was cDNA or gDNA that came from T cells, B-cell-depleted T cells, or PBMCs.

In the study's own analysis: From reference gene primer amplification, estimates of nucleated cell counts were derived. Some clones are missing from TCRdb's copy, which holds only in-frame ones; the method was immunoSEQ multiplex PCR. The V and J calls and the clone size are those of that table, but D and trimming were determined from the DNA. The table has 200,000 to 250,000 clones, around 90% seen once. Trimming left V 4 bases short and J 4 bases short, with 16 bases between. Per the germline V gene, CDR1 is SGHKS and CDR2 is YYEKEE (reference sequence). The CDR3 is 15 residues long. The material sequenced was peripheral blood. The chain recombines TRBV5-5 with TRBJ2-3; TRBD1 might be the D (6 bases). This clonotype was obtained from a man aged 18 to 29 with active or convalescent COVID-19. The CDR3 DNA sequence: TGTGCCAGCAGCCCGACGACAGGTTCGGCAGATACGCAGTATTTT. Its protein is CASSPTTGSADTQYF. Full variable domain (remainder filled in from reference TRBV5-5 and TRBJ2-3): DAGVTQSPTHLIKTRGQQVTLRCSPISGHKSVSWYQQVLGQGPQFIFQYYEKEERGRGNFPDRFSARQFPNYSSELNVNALLLGDSALYLCASSPTTGSADTQYFGPGTRLTVL.